Listed below are T cell receptor beta chains from one sample, sequenced in a study of T-cell reconstitution after alpha-beta-depleted transplantation in children. TCRdb reprocessed the PCR reads with MiXCR, giving one entry per CDR3 protein. This table holds about 100,000 distinct CDR3 sequences, almost 6.5% found once. This specimen was PBMCs, mostly from graft donor cells, taken 360 days after TCRalphabeta/CD19-depleted stem cell transplant. Receptors originate from a male patient between 2 and 10 years old who had a stem cell transplant for acute lymphoblastic leukemia, so the T cells may come from the graft donor. CDR3s leave out the opening cysteine and the closing phenylalanine or tryptophan. Fields, in order: CDR3 length, clone size, V gene, J gene, CDR3 protein. Size tells how often a clone was seen (once, few, many) or the class of an expanded clone, and some rows leave it out.

len: 8; abundance: few; v_gene: TRBV7-9; j_gene: TRBJ2-1; CDR3aa: ASSLDLEF
len: 13; abundance: many; v_gene: TRBV5-1; j_gene: TRBJ2-2; CDR3aa: ASSLGRLNTGELF
len: 14; abundance: many; v_gene: TRBV6-1; j_gene: TRBJ1-1; CDR3aa: ASSEAMGRVNTEAF
len: 15; abundance: many; v_gene: TRBV4-3; j_gene: TRBJ2-4; CDR3aa: ASSLRPGGSAKNIQY
len: 14; abundance: few; v_gene: TRBV7-7; j_gene: TRBJ2-5; CDR3aa: ASSLGDAGGQETQY
len: 11; abundance: many; v_gene: TRBV7-9; j_gene: TRBJ1-1; CDR3aa: ASSLAAATEAF
len: 14; abundance: many; v_gene: TRBV12-3/TRBV12-4; j_gene: TRBJ1-2; CDR3aa: ASSLAGRAKNYGYT
len: 14; abundance: .; v_gene: TRBV12-3/TRBV12-4; j_gene: TRBJ1-5; CDR3aa: ASSLPGTPSNQPQH
len: 14; abundance: .; v_gene: TRBV20-1; j_gene: TRBJ2-1; CDR3aa: CARAWTSGRGGEQF
len: 12; abundance: few; v_gene: TRBV29-1; j_gene: TRBJ2-1; CDR3aa: SVVPDRLDNEQF
len: 12; abundance: .; v_gene: TRBV3-1; j_gene: TRBJ2-5; CDR3aa: ASSQDPDWETQY
len: 14; abundance: many; v_gene: TRBV28; j_gene: TRBJ2-4; CDR3aa: ASSLLTGLSKNIQY
len: 14; abundance: many; v_gene: TRBV10-3; j_gene: TRBJ2-1; CDR3aa: AIRREGGQGHNEQF
len: 13; abundance: few; v_gene: TRBV27; j_gene: TRBJ2-4; CDR3aa: ASSSYRGRENIQY
len: 11; abundance: few; v_gene: TRBV5-1; j_gene: TRBJ2-7; CDR3aa: ASRGTGLYEQY
len: 12; abundance: many; v_gene: TRBV27; j_gene: TRBJ2-3; CDR3aa: ASSLETSGRPQY
len: 13; abundance: few; v_gene: TRBV18; j_gene: TRBJ2-7; CDR3aa: ASSPVDRAYYEQY
len: 8; abundance: many; v_gene: TRBV29-1; j_gene: TRBJ2-3; CDR3aa: SVVSDTQY
len: 17; abundance: many; v_gene: TRBV9; j_gene: TRBJ2-3; CDR3aa: ASSVATGDGAYRPDTQY
len: 12; abundance: .; v_gene: TRBV7-6; j_gene: TRBJ2-3; CDR3aa: ASSLLQGGDTQY
len: 12; abundance: few; v_gene: TRBV18; j_gene: TRBJ2-7; CDR3aa: ASSPWDRSYEQY
len: 12; abundance: many; v_gene: TRBV14; j_gene: TRBJ1-4; CDR3aa: ASSLTAMREKLF
len: 13; abundance: many; v_gene: TRBV29-1; j_gene: TRBJ2-3; CDR3aa: SVEAGLGFTDTQY
len: 14; abundance: few; v_gene: TRBV4-3; j_gene: TRBJ2-1; CDR3aa: ASSRKRGGAYNEQF
len: 12; abundance: many; v_gene: TRBV9; j_gene: TRBJ2-7; CDR3aa: ASSGGTGSHEQY
len: 11; abundance: few; v_gene: TRBV5-1; j_gene: TRBJ2-7; CDR3aa: ASSLLVGREQY
len: 13; abundance: .; v_gene: TRBV6-5; j_gene: TRBJ2-2; CDR3aa: ASSYSSGYTGELF